This T cell receptor (beta chain) was retrieved from a study of monozygotic twins with inflammatory bowel disease. Details on this clonotype: Its antigen remains unknown.

TCRdb processed the 5' RACE reads again and assigns one entry to each CDR3 protein, with no DNA. The sample yields about 440,000 distinct CDR3 sequences, of which the top ten take up 2% to 2.5%. The CDR3 extends over 16 amino acids. Germline V gene sequence: CDR1 MGHDK, CDR2 SYGVNS. Points from the study as a whole: The study found lower TCRbeta diversity (inverse Simpson) in IBD patients than in healthy co-twins. Other individuals had fewer clonotypes in common with IBD patients than with healthy twins, especially with disease activity.

The chain links TRBV25-1 to TRBJ2-7; TCRdb's D call, TRBD1, is unchecked because there is no DNA. The sample taken for sequencing was blood. The receptor was isolated from a human donor with ulcerative colitis or Crohn's disease, or a healthy co-twin of an affected twin (not recorded which). The CDR3 region is CASSKSETGVTYEQYF.